This T cell receptor (beta chain) was recovered during a study of shared clonotypes between healthy human individuals. Sequencing was performed with immunoSEQ multiplex PCR; in TCRdb, only in-frame clones are kept and a portion is missing. Of over 2 million clones listed, 85% to 95% are singletons. The CDR3 is made up of 13 amino acids. Trimming removed 5 bases at V and 4 bases at J, with 11 bases between. Germline assignment: CDR1 SGHTA and CDR2 FQGTGA. This chain links TRBV7-3 with TRBJ1-2; TRBD1 is a possible D gene (6 bases). This receptor was taken from a young man in good health. Specimen: naive CD4+ T cells sorted from blood. As for subset: CD45RA+ positively selected. The CDR3 DNA is TGTGCCAGCAGCCCAGGGGTAGTCTATGGCTACACCTTC. Residues: CASSPGVVYGYTF. Together with reference TRBV7-3 and TRBJ1-2, the CDR3 gives the full variable domain: GAGVSQTPSNKVTEKGKYVELRCDPISGHTALYWYRQSLGQGPEFLIYFQGTGAADDSGLPNDRFFAVRPEGSVSTLKIQRTERGDSAVYLCASSPGVVYGYTFGSGTRLTVV.